The sequence of this TCR beta chain was determined in a study of blood T cell repertoires in COVID-19. Study as a whole: Whether acute or convalescent, the COVID-19 samples came from the United States, Italy and Spain.

Method: immunoSEQ multiplex PCR; TCRdb's copy keeps in-frame clones and lacks some. The sample has fewer than 350,000 clones; roughly 88% are singletons. CDR3 length equals 14 residues. V lost 4 bases, J lost 2 bases, and 10 bases lay in between. Per germline, CDR1 SGHKS and CDR2 YYEKEE (reference sequence). Enrolled through a virtual design, the participants were between 18 and 89 years of age and came from approximately 25 US areas. The receptor was isolated from a man aged 25-45 years who had recovered from COVID-19. The specimen was PBMCs or T cells enriched from blood (not recorded which). The chain carries TRBV5-5 and TRBJ2-1, with a weak D call TRBD1 (6 bases). CDR3 loop: CASSHQGTYNEQFF. The CDR3 DNA follows: TGTGCCAGCAGCCATCAGGGGACCTACAATGAGCAGTTCTTC.